The subject of this entry is one T cell receptor (beta chain). Its antigen is currently not known. Base qualities are not recorded, but no much larger clone differs from it by a single base. Synovial fluid samples were matched to blood samples from the same ankylosing spondylitis patients. The data originate from a study of CD8 T cells in ankylosing spondylitis (dated by TCRdb to 2015 to 2018). General notes on the study: The study set out to find disease-linked TCR variants by profiling T cell receptor beta repertoires in ankylosing spondylitis patients and healthy donors. In total, the full study cohort was made up of roughly 110 healthy donors and 25 ankylosing spondylitis patients. Peripheral blood was sampled, and synovial fluid was also collected from ankylosing spondylitis patients. Summary of the overall study and its limitations: Some of the motif variants had been reported before in the synovial fluid and blood of reactive arthritis patients, a finding that suggests common disease-initiation mechanisms. Blood from ankylosing spondylitis patients appeared to be characterized by a TCR beta motif composed of eight or nine highly homologous amino acid variants. Significant enrichment of the disease-linked clones was reported in matched synovial fluid samples from ankylosing spondylitis patients. A CD8+ phenotype was shown by the disease-linked clones, which were found at relatively low frequencies in peripheral blood.

Sequenced using an Illumina HiSeq 2500. Quantitative 5'-RACE with molecular barcodes was the method used to prepare the TCR beta libraries. The authors processed their data as follows. Disease-linked TCR variants were identified with a new computational method built on a probabilistic model of VDJ rearrangement. TCRdb passed the public sequencing reads through fastp at Q25 and MiXCR, retaining productive beta sequences. A single entry per CDR3 protein holds the most common genes and DNA from its merged rows. The V and J calls and clone size come from TCRdb's table, not from the authors' own analysis. Across this sample there are 100,000 or so distinct CDR3 sequences, with 20% to 30% seen only once. Together, the top ten hold more than 9% of the sample. Measured from the cysteine to the phenylalanine, the CDR3 is 13 residues long. Left in the record is the CDR3 DNA by itself, 39 bases read in frame from the first base. Cut back by 2 bases and 10 bases, the V and J ends lie 11 bases apart. Per the germline V gene, MNHEY is the CDR1 and SVGAGI is the CDR2.

Input material: synovial fluid, either unsorted or a sorted T cell fraction (not recorded which). The V and J genes are TRBV6-5 and TRBJ1-4; the D gene cannot be named for sure. This TCR derives from a male donor with ankylosing spondylitis. In nucleotide form, the sequence is TGTGCCAGCAGTTACGATTTGGAGGGAAAACTGTTTTTT. Its translation reads: CASSYDLEGKLFF.